The entry below gives a single T cell receptor beta chain sequence along with its context. Its antigen is currently unknown. V shed 0 bases and J shed 2 bases, with 15 bases lying between them. The CDR3 is made up of 17 amino acids. Germline V gives CDR1 SEHNR, CDR2 FQNEAQ (reference sequence). TCRdb re-called the 5' RACE reads with MiXCR, one entry per CDR3 protein. The table lists 25,000 to 40,000 distinct CDR3 sequences, around 22% of them singletons, with around 4.5% in the top ten. Study-level findings and limits: The larger-cohort validation was restricted to a single TCR beta V-J rearrangement rather than whole repertoires. Tumor-infiltrating Treg TCR alpha and beta sequences overlapped most with tumor naive CD4+ T cells, then blood naive.

Memory CD4+ T cells were sorted as CD4+CD45RO+CD25- cells. The gene calls are TRBV7-9 and TRBJ2-3, with unresolved D. Sequenced input: memory CD4+ T cells sorted from blood. The sample's subset: memory CD4+ T cells, CD4+CD45RO+CD25-. The TCR sequence derives from a female donor with breast cancer. The CDR3, as DNA: TGTGCCAGCAGCTTAGCGGTGACCCCCGACTCCACAGATACGCAGTATTTT. It yields the protein CASSLAVTPDSTDTQYF.